These 20 T cell receptor beta chains share one sample of origin, sequenced in a study of PD-L1 blockade in urothelial cancer. This table comes from immunoSEQ multiplex PCR, and its TCRdb copy is limited to in-frame clones, with some not included. The table records around 110,000 clones, around 88% of them present only once. Stated time point: peripheral blood 6 weeks after treatment start. Source: PBMCs, taken around atezolizumab (anti-PD-L1) treatment. These receptors originate from a man aged 60 to 75 with urothelial cancer.

The chain joins TRBV10-3 to TRBJ2-1, with 7 bases fitting TRBD1. The CDR3 loop spans 13 amino acids. In germline, CDR1 is ENHRY, CDR2 SYGVKD. V lost 11 bases, J lost 0 bases, and 4 bases stayed unmatched. The CDR3 DNA reads as TGTGCCGCCACAGGGGACTCCTACAATGAGCAGTTCTTC. Its protein product is CAATGDSYNEQFF.

In its sample, this clone was seen a few times. One junction end disagrees with the germline gene, perhaps due to a read error. The chain links TRBV7-7 to TRBJ1-5, with 8 positions matching TRBD1. Germline loops: CDR1 SSHAT, CDR2 FNYEAQ (reference sequence). The CDR3 covers 14 residues. CDR3 coding DNA: TGTGCTAGCAGCTTAGCAGGGGGCCCCTGGGCCCAGCATTTT. Its translation: CASSLAGGPWAQHF.

This chain joins TRBV7-6 and TRBJ1-4; D unclear. V gave up 8 bases and J gave up 4 bases, with 14 bases separating them. The CDR3 is 14 residues long. Germline CDR1 SGHVS, CDR2 FNYEAQ. In DNA, the CDR3 is TGTGCCAGCTTGACGACACCGCTTAATGAAAAACTGTTTTTT. It is translated as CASLTTPLNEKLFF.

The chain has TRBV5-1 and TRBJ2-3; D is perhaps TRBD2 (6 bases). There are 13 residues in the CDR3. CDR1 SGHRS and CDR2 YFSETQ come from the germline V gene. V lost 4 bases and J 1 base, leaving 7 bases between the germline ends. CDR3 residues: CASSPGGTDTQYF. DNA for the CDR3: TGCGCCAGCAGCCCGGGGGGCACAGATACGCAGTATTTT.

This chain links TRBV5-1 with TRBJ2-3, with 7 positions matching TRBD2. CDR3 size: 16 residues. From germline, CDR1 is SGHRS and CDR2 YFSETQ. The V and J ends lost 5 bases and 0 bases, in that order; junction bases with no gene match: 9. Here the CDR3 DNA reads TGCGCCAGCAGGATTGATAGCGGGCCTAGCACAGATACGCAGTATTTT. This translates into CASRIDSGPSTDTQYF.

The rearrangement links TRBV5-1 to TRBJ2-1; TRBD2 matches 10 bases. The CDR3 sequence is 16 residues long. The ends lost 3 bases at V and 4 bases at J; junction bases unmatched: 7. Germline loops: CDR1 SGHRS, CDR2 YFSETQ. The DNA for the CDR3 is TGCGCCAGCAGCTCTGGACTAGCGGCGCTATACAATGAGCAGTTCTTC. It is translated as CASSSGLAALYNEQFF. Drawing the rest from reference TRBV5-1 and TRBJ2-1, the complete variable domain is KAGVTQTPRYLIKTRGQQVTLSCSPISGHRSVSWYQQTPGQGLQFLFEYFSETQRNKGNFPGRFSGRQFSNSRSEMNVSTLELGDSALYLCASSSGLAALYNEQFFGPGTRLTVL.

The V gene is TRBV19, the J gene TRBJ2-7, with D possibly matching TRBD2 (5 bases). CDR3 length: 13 residues. Germline CDR1 is LNHDA and CDR2 is SQIVND (reference sequence). Trimming pared 5 bases from V and 0 bases from J, leaving 8 bases between. CDR3 in amino acids: CASSRGPSYEQYF. The CDR3 nucleotides are TGTGCCAGTAGTCGCGGGCCCTCCTACGAGCAGTACTTC.

The genes are TRBV5-1 and TRBJ2-1; 7 positions match TRBD2. CDR3 length equals 15 residues. CDR1 is SGHRS and CDR2 is YFSETQ in the germline V gene. The V and J ends lost 1 base and 10 bases, in that order; junction bases with no gene match: 11. The CDR3 is CASSLMGEGFGEQFF. DNA for the CDR3: TGCGCCAGCAGCTTGATGGGGGAGGGCTTTGGAGAGCAGTTCTTC.

The chain carries TRBV18 and TRBJ1-2; D is perhaps TRBD1 (6 bases). Trimming pared 3 bases from V and 1 base from J, leaving 9 bases between. Germline values: CDR1 KGHSH, CDR2 LQKENI. This CDR3 spans 14 amino acids. The CDR3 here is CASSPMDSNYGYTF. CDR3 DNA sequence: TGTGCCAGCTCACCGATGGACAGTAACTATGGCTACACCTTC.

This clone came up once. V gene TRBV9 combines with J gene TRBJ1-3; maybe TRBD1 (6 bases). V was shortened by 1 base and J by 1 base, with 9 bases between the two germline ends. This CDR3 has 15 amino acids. Germline CDR1 is SGDLS and CDR2 is YYNGEE. CDR3 residues: CASSVMDSSGNTIYF. CDR3 sequence (DNA): TGTGCCAGCAGCGTAATGGACAGTTCTGGAAACACCATATATTTT.

This clone turned up a few times. The chain is built from TRBV6-1 and TRBJ1-2, with TRBD1 as a possible D gene (5 bases). The CDR3 length is 14 residues. Germline V CDR1 and CDR2: MNHNS, SASEGT. V gave up 6 bases and J gave up 1 base, with 12 bases separating them. CDR3 in amino acids: CASRAGIDNYGYTF. The CDR3 coding sequence is TGTGCCAGCAGGGCAGGGATCGATAACTATGGCTACACCTTC.

The chain uses TRBV18 and TRBJ2-7; D gene uncertain. The germline V gene encodes CDR1 KGHSH and CDR2 LQKENI. Trimming cost V 8 bases and J 0 bases, with 5 bases left between them. The CDR3 runs 11 residues. The CDR3 loop is CASRDSYEQYF. In DNA, the CDR3 is TGTGCCAGCCGAGACTCCTACGAGCAGTACTTC.

This chain's CDR3 is CASSQEIAGGAQYF. The CDR3 DNA reads TGCGCCAGCAGCCAAGAAATAGCGGGGGGAGCCCAGTACTTC. V is TRBV4-1 and J is TRBJ2-5, with 10 bases matching TRBD2. CDR1 MGHRA and CDR2 YSYEKL come from the germline V gene. CDR3 length equals 14 residues. Unmatched junction bases numbered 4, after V lost 0 bases and J lost 9 bases.

The rearrangement joins TRBV27 to TRBJ1-5; TRBD1 might be the D (5 bases). This CDR3 comprises 16 residues. V dropped 5 bases and J dropped 0 bases, with 14 bases sitting between them. Germline V lookup: CDR1 MNHEY, CDR2 SMNVEV (reference sequence). The CDR3 DNA sequence: TGTGCCAGCAGTACCGGGACTGATTATAGCAATCAGCCCCAGCATTTT. It yields the protein CASSTGTDYSNQPQHF.

This sequence joins TRBV20-1 and TRBJ2-3, with a tentative D call TRBD2 (6 bases). Germline V gene sequence: CDR1 DFQATT, CDR2 SNEGSKA (reference sequence). Deletions cut 7 bases from V and 4 bases from J, with 9 bases between. This CDR3 spans 11 amino acids. CDR3 sequence (DNA): TGCAGTGGGGGGGAGCCAGATACGCAGTATTTT. Translation gives CSGGEPDTQYF.

V gene TRBV7-3 combines with J gene TRBJ2-7; D is undetermined. Germline CDR1 is SGHTA and CDR2 is FQGTGA. The CDR3 totals 13 residues. The V gene lost 1 base and the J gene lost 5 bases, with 9 bases spanning the gap. The CDR3 region is CASSLSMAHEQYF. The CDR3 DNA is TGTGCCAGCAGCTTAAGTATGGCCCACGAGCAGTACTTC. The entire variable domain, with the rest obtained from reference TRBV7-3 and TRBJ2-7, is as follows: GAGVSQTPSNKVTEKGKYVELRCDPISGHTALYWYRQSLGQGPEFLIYFQGTGAADDSGLPNDRFFAVRPEGSVSTLKIQRTERGDSAVYLCASSLSMAHEQYFGPGTRLTVT.

The chain joins TRBV9 to TRBJ1-3, with TRBD1 identical over 8 bases. V dropped 4 bases and J dropped 4; count of bases not matched to a gene: 10. The CDR3 extends over 16 amino acids. CDR1 is SGDLS and CDR2 is YYNGEE in the germline V gene. The DNA for the CDR3 is TGTGCCAGCAGCCCACCTCAGGGGGCGCCGGGAAACACCATATATTTT. Amino acids: CASSPPQGAPGNTIYF.

V and J are TRBV7-9 and TRBJ1-1, with D unclear. There are 12 residues in the CDR3. Germline CDR1 and CDR2: SEHNR and FQNEAQ (reference sequence). The V gene lost 5 bases and the J gene lost 2 bases, with 6 bases spanning the gap. The CDR3 sequence is CASSVHNTEAFF. The CDR3 nucleotides read TGTGCCAGCAGCGTACATAACACTGAAGCTTTCTTT.

V and J are TRBV5-1 and TRBJ1-4, with D tentatively TRBD1 (6 bases). V was cut by 1 base and J by 4 bases, with 11 bases left in between. The CDR3 is 15 residues long. Germline V lookup: CDR1 SGHRS, CDR2 YFSETQ. This CDR3 reads CASSLQRGNNEKLFF. In DNA, the CDR3 is TGCGCCAGCAGCTTGCAGAGGGGGAATAATGAAAAACTGTTTTTT.

The chain uses TRBV9 and TRBJ2-2; unclear D gene. Germline V gene lookup returns CDR1 SGDLS and CDR2 YYNGEE. V lost 0 bases, J lost 1 base, and 4 bases lay in between. The CDR3 sequence is 14 residues long. The CDR3 sequence: CASSVGQNTGELFF. For the CDR3, the DNA is TGTGCCAGCAGCGTAGGACAGAACACCGGGGAGCTGTTTTTT.